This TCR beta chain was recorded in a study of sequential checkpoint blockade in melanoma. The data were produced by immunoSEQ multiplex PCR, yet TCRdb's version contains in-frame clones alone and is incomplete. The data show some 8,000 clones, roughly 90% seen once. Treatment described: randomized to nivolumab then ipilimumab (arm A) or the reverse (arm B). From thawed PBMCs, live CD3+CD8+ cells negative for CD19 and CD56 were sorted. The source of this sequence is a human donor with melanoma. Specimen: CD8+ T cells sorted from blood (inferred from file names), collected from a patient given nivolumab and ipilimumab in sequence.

CDR3 DNA sequence: TGTGCCAGTAGTATTTACCTAGGCTATGGCTACACCTTC. It specifies CASSIYLGYGYTF. The rearrangement uses TRBV19 and TRBJ1-2; D is ambiguous. Trimming removed 3 bases at V and 4 bases at J, with 9 bases between. The CDR3 sequence is 13 residues long. CDR1 and CDR2 from the germline V gene are LNHDA and SQIVND (reference sequence).